The 25 T cell receptor beta chains given below trace back to one sample, sequenced in a study of blood T cell repertoires in COVID-19. Measured with immunoSEQ multiplex PCR; TCRdb has only the in-frame clones, and not every one. The table has hundreds of thousands of clones, 85% to 90% seen once; the top ten hold around 1.1%. Material: PBMCs or T cells enriched from blood (not recorded which). These TCRs come from a man in his thirties or forties who had recovered from COVID-19.

The V gene is TRBV3-1 (or the pseudogene TRBV3-2), the J gene TRBJ2-7, with 8 nucleotides matching TRBD1. CDR1 and CDR2 (germline): LGHDT, YNNKEL (reference sequence). After removal of 5 bases from V and 2 bases from J, the junction contained 5 bases not matched to a gene. There are 14 residues in the CDR3. The CDR3 region is CASSSGGFAYEQYF. The CDR3 nucleotides read TGTGCCAGCAGCTCAGGGGGCTTCGCCTACGAGCAGTACTTC.

The chain employs TRBV15 and TRBJ2-7; 8 nucleotides line up with TRBD2. This CDR3 contains 15 residues. Germline V gene data show CDR1 as LNHNV and CDR2 as YYDKDF (reference sequence). With V trimmed by 5 bases and J by 4 bases, 10 bases remained unmatched. The DNA of the CDR3 is TGTGCCACCAGCGGGGAGGCGGGAGGTGGGTACGAGCAGTACTTC. Protein: CATSGEAGGGYEQYF.

This clone appeared a single time. The chain uses TRBV5-1 and TRBJ2-3, with D maybe TRBD1 (6 bases). Looked up from germline, CDR1 is SGHRS and CDR2 is YFSETQ. This CDR3 spans 14 amino acids. The V end was cut by 0 bases, the J end by 3 bases, with 8 bases between. In DNA, the CDR3 is TGCGCCAGCAGCTTGGGGACAGTAACAGATACGCAGTATTTT. It is translated as CASSLGTVTDTQYF.

The V call is TRBV5-5, the J call TRBJ1-5, with 9 bases lining up with TRBD1. Looked up from germline, CDR1 is SGHKS and CDR2 is YYEKEE (reference sequence). V lost 2 bases and J lost 6; bases outside the gene matches: 9. This CDR3 comprises 16 residues. CDR3 sequence (DNA): TGTGCCAGCAGCTTACTCCGGGGACAGGGTGTTCAGCCCCAGCATTTT. Amino acid sequence: CASSLLRGQGVQPQHF.

CDR3 nucleotide sequence: TGTGCCAGCAGGTCGGGGGGCAATACCTACGAGCAGTACTTC. Protein sequence: CASRSGGNTYEQYF. This rearrangement joins TRBV6-5 to TRBJ2-7; perhaps TRBD2 as D (7 bases). This CDR3 has 14 residues. V gave up 6 bases and J gave up 2 bases, with 14 bases separating them. CDR1 MNHEY and CDR2 SVGAGI come from the germline V gene.

With respect to this clone: Sequence at one end of the junction differs from germline and may be a read error. This rearrangement joins TRBV7-6 to TRBJ2-7; 9 nucleotides align to TRBD2. The germline CDR1 and CDR2 sequences are SGHVS and FNYEAQ. CDR3 length: 12 amino acids. The CDR3 nucleotides read TGTGCCAGCAGCAATCCCCTAGCGGGACTTCTCTTC. Protein product: CASSNPLAGLLF.

This clone occurred once. J is TRBJ2-7 and V is TRBV6-5; D unresolved. Deletions cut 0 bases from V and 3 bases from J, with 12 bases between. The CDR3 is 15 residues long. CDR1 is MNHEY, CDR2 SVGAGI, per germline. CDR3 DNA sequence: TGTGCCAGCAGTTACTCTTTTGACTCAAACTACGAGCAGTACTTC. Protein sequence: CASSYSFDSNYEQYF.

This clone was seen just once. The rearrangement joins TRBV4-2 to TRBJ1-2; unclear D gene. V lost 0 bases to trimming and J lost 8 bases, with 16 bases between them. This CDR3 has 15 amino acids. The germline gives CDR1 LGHNA, CDR2 YNFKEQ. The CDR3 sequence is CASSQDWDSREGYTF. CDR3 coding DNA: TGTGCCAGCAGCCAAGATTGGGATTCTCGGGAAGGCTACACCTTC.

This clone was counted between two and nine times. The chain recombines TRBV4-1 with TRBJ2-7; 7 nucleotides agree with TRBD1. With 0 bases clipped from V and 2 bases from J, the junction kept 10 bases outside the gene matches. This CDR3 region has 17 residues. Germline CDR1 reads MGHRA; CDR2 reads YSYEKL. The CDR3 coding sequence is TGCGCCAGCAGCCAAGACAGTGGTGGGACAGTCACCTACGAGCAGTACTTC. Encoded protein: CASSQDSGGTVTYEQYF.

The J gene is TRBJ1-1, the V gene TRBV12-3 or TRBV12-4; D unclear. This CDR3 is 11 amino acids long. The ends were cut back, 3 bases at V and 11 bases at J, with 10 bases in the middle. The chain's CDR3 is CASSFGNGAFF. The CDR3 region has the DNA TGTGCCAGCAGTTTTGGCAACGGGGCTTTCTTT.

CDR3 sequence (DNA): TGTGCCAGTAGTATAGATCGGGACAGGTCTGTTTACACCTTC. Protein sequence: CASSIDRDRSVYTF. V and J are TRBV19 and TRBJ1-2, with 8 bases identical to TRBD1. CDR1 and CDR2 (germline): LNHDA, SQIVND (reference sequence). The CDR3 length is 14 residues. V was pared by 0 bases and J by 11 bases, with 8 bases of the junction left unmatched.

V is TRBV11-2 and J is TRBJ1-2; D perhaps matches TRBD1 (5 bases). The V end was cut by 5 bases, the J end by 0 bases, with 13 bases between. Looked up from germline, CDR1 is SGHAT and CDR2 is FQNNGV. This CDR3 has 15 amino acids. This chain's CDR3 is CASSPGGEANYGYTF. The CDR3 bases are TGTGCCAGCAGCCCCGGGGGAGAAGCTAACTATGGCTACACCTTC. Drawing the rest from reference TRBV11-2 and TRBJ1-2, the complete variable domain is EAGVAQSPRYKIIEKRQSVAFWCNPISGHATLYWYQQILGQGPKLLIQFQNNGVVDDSQLPKDRFSAERLKGVDSTLKIQPAKLEDSAVYLCASSPGGEANYGYTFGSGTRLTVV.

CDR3 bases: TGTGCCTGGAATCCAGCGGGGAGGGCCAACGTCCTGACTTTC. Protein: CAWNPAGRANVLTF. The chain is built from TRBV30 and TRBJ2-6; 7 bases are a match to TRBD2. Germline trimming cut 4 bases from V and 5 bases from J; bases unmatched to any gene: 5. This CDR3 has 14 amino acids. The germline V gene has CDR1 GTSNPN and CDR2 SVGIG (reference sequence).

This clone was recorded a few times. The rearrangement links TRBV12-3 or TRBV12-4 to TRBJ1-1; D is possibly TRBD1 (5 bases). V was cut by 6 bases and J by 10 bases, with 12 bases left in between. CDR3 length: 11 residues. The CDR3 sequence: CASRKDSLAFF. CDR3 coding DNA: TGTGCCAGCAGGAAAGACAGTTTAGCTTTCTTT.

The rearrangement joins TRBV7-9 to TRBJ2-5; the D gene is possibly TRBD2 (6 bases). Per germline, CDR1 SEHNR and CDR2 FQNEAQ (reference sequence). Trimming stripped 3 bases from V and 3 bases from J, with 11 bases between. The CDR3 loop spans 14 amino acids. CDR3 sequence (DNA): TGTGCCAGCAGCTTCCGCGGGGAAGAAGAGACCCAGTACTTC. This encodes CASSFRGEEETQYF. The whole variable domain, filled in from reference TRBV7-9 and TRBJ2-5, reads DTGVSQNPRHKITKRGQNVTFRCDPISEHNRLYWYRQTLGQGPEFLTYFQNEAQLEKSRLLSDRFSAERPKGSFSTLEIQRTEQGDSAMYLCASSFRGEEETQYFGPGTRLLVL.

This sequence joins TRBV9 and TRBJ2-7; D not certain. V shed 1 base and J shed 0 bases, with 8 bases lying between them. Germline CDR1 and CDR2: SGDLS and YYNGEE. The CDR3 sequence is 14 residues long. The CDR3 reads CASSVLPLSYEQYF. The CDR3 DNA is TGTGCCAGCAGCGTACTCCCCCTCTCCTACGAGCAGTACTTC.

The rearrangement uses TRBV9 and TRBJ1-1; TRBD1 might be the D (6 bases). Germline CDR1 and CDR2: SGDLS and YYNGEE. The CDR3 spans 14 residues. The V and J ends lost 4 bases and 5 bases respectively, with 15 bases between them. The CDR3 spells CASSSRQERTEAFF. CDR3 coding DNA: TGTGCCAGCAGCTCCCGACAGGAGAGGACTGAAGCTTTCTTT.

Written as DNA, the CDR3 is TGCGCCAGCAGCCCAGGACAGGGTAATAAGGAAAAACTGTTTTTT. The encoded protein is CASSPGQGNKEKLFF. The chain links TRBV5-1 to TRBJ1-4, with 8 bases aligning to TRBD1. V gave up 4 bases and J gave up 8 bases; unmatched junction bases: 10. The germline V gene has CDR1 SGHRS and CDR2 YFSETQ. The CDR3 length is 15 residues.

The chain couples TRBV29-1 to TRBJ2-7, with 7 bases fitting TRBD1. The germline gives CDR1 SQVTM, CDR2 ANQGSEA. CDR3 size: 12 residues. V lost 3 bases and J lost 4; bases outside the gene matches: 3. This CDR3 reads CSVDGTEYEQYF. CDR3 coding DNA: TGCAGCGTTGACGGGACAGAGTACGAGCAGTACTTC.

The V gene is TRBV5-1, the J gene TRBJ2-3, with 9 bases fitting TRBD1. J lost 3 bases, V lost 5 bases, and 4 bases had no gene match. Germline V gives CDR1 SGHRS, CDR2 YFSETQ. The CDR3 has 14 residues. The CDR3 coding sequence is TGCGCCAGCAGACAGGGGGCGGAAACAGATACGCAGTATTTT. Amino acids: CASRQGAETDTQYF.

The chain couples TRBV28 to TRBJ1-2; 8 bases align to TRBD1. Germline lookup yields CDR1 MDHEN and CDR2 SYDVKM. Trimming cost V 7 bases and J 4 bases; bases outside gene matches: 5. This CDR3 spans 13 amino acids. CDR3 region: CASITGGFYGYTF. As DNA, the CDR3 is TGTGCCAGCATAACAGGGGGTTTCTATGGCTACACCTTC.

This chain uses TRBV27 with TRBJ2-7; the match to TRBD2 covers 14 bases. This CDR3 spans 15 amino acids. J was trimmed by 5 bases and V by 6 bases; bases with no gene match: 6. Germline assignment: CDR1 MNHEY and CDR2 SMNVEV (reference sequence). The CDR3 reads CASRDGLAGGDEQYF. The CDR3 region has the DNA TGTGCCAGCAGAGACGGACTAGCGGGAGGAGACGAGCAGTACTTC.

The chain links TRBV11-2 to TRBJ2-1; D is undetermined. The CDR3 extends over 14 amino acids. CDR1 is SGHAT, CDR2 FQNNGV, per germline. Trimming removed 3 bases at V and 2 bases at J, with 8 bases between. The CDR3 loop is CASSLERTYNEQFF. CDR3 in DNA: TGTGCCAGCAGCTTGGAGAGGACCTACAATGAGCAGTTCTTC.

V gene TRBV5-8 combines with J gene TRBJ2-1; 8 positions agree with TRBD2. Germline values: CDR1 SGHTS, CDR2 YDEGEE. The CDR3 contains 13 residues. J lost 14 bases, V lost 0 bases, and 7 bases had no gene match. CDR3 protein: CASSLGGGGREFF. The DNA of the CDR3 is TGTGCCAGCAGCTTGGGCGGCGGGGGGAGGGAGTTCTTC.

The genes are TRBV2 and TRBJ1-1; 7 bases line up with TRBD1. There are 14 residues in the CDR3. Per the germline V gene, CDR1 is SNHLY and CDR2 is FYNNEI. V dropped 7 bases and J dropped 2; count of bases not matched to a gene: 7. CDR3 sequence (DNA): TGTGCCAGCACCAGGACAGGATCAAACACTGAAGCTTTCTTT. It yields the protein CASTRTGSNTEAFF.